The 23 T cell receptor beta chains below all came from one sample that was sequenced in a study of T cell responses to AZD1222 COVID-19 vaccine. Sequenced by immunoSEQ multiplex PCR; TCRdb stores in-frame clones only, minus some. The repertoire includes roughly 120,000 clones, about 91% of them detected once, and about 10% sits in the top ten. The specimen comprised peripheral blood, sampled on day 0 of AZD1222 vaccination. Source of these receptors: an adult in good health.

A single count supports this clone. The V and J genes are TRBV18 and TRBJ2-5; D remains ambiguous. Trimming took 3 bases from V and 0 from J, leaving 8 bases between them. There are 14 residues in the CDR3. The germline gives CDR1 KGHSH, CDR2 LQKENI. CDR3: CASSPPVDQETQYF. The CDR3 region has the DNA TGTGCCAGCTCACCCCCGGTAGACCAAGAGACCCAGTACTTC.

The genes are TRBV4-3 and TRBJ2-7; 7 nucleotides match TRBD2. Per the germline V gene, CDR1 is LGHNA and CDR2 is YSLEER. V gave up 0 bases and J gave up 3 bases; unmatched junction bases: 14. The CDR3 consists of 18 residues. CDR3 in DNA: TGCGCCAGCAGCCAAGAGGTCACTTCCGGGGGGTTATTCTACGAGCAGTACTTC. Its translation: CASSQEVTSGGLFYEQYF.

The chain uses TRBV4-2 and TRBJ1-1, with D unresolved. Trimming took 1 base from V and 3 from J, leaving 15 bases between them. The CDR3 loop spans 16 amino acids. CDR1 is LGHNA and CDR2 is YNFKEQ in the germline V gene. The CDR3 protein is CASSQAPRVEDTEAFF. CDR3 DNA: TGTGCCAGCAGCCAAGCCCCCCGAGTCGAGGACACTGAAGCTTTCTTT.

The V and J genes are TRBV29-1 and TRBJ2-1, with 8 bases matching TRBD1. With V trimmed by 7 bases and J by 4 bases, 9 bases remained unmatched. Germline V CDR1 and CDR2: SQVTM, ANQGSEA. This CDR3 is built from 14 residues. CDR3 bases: TGCAGCGCCGAAATCAGGGGGCCATACAATGAGCAGTTCTTC. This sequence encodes CSAEIRGPYNEQFF.

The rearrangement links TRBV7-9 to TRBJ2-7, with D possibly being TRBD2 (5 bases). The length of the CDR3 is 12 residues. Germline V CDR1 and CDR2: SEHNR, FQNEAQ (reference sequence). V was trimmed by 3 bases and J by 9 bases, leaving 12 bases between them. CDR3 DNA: TGTGCCAGCAGCTTGAGAGGGCCCGGGCAGTACTTC. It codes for CASSLRGPGQYF.

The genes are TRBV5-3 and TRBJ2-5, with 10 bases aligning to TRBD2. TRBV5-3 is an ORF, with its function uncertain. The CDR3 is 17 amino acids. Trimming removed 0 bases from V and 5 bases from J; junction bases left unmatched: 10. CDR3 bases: TGTGCCAGAAGCTTGGTCAGCGGGGGGGCTATTTTGGAGACCCAGTACTTC. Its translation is CARSLVSGGAILETQYF.

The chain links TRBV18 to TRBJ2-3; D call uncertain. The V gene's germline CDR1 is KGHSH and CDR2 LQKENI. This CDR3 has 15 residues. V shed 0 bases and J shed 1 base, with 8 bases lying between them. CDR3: CASSPPVGGTDTQYF. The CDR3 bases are TGTGCCAGCTCACCACCGGTGGGCGGCACAGATACGCAGTATTTT.

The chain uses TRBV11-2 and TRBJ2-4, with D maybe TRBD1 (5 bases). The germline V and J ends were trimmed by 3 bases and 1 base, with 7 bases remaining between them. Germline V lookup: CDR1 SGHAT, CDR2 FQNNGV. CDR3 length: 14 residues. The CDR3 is CASSLQGAKNIQYF. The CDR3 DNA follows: TGTGCCAGCAGCTTGCAGGGTGCCAAAAACATTCAGTACTTC.

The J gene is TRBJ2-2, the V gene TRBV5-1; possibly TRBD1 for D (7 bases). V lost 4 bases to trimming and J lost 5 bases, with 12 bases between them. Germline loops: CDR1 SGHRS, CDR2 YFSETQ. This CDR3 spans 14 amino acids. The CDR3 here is CASSPRGDTGELFF. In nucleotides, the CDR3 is TGCGCCAGCAGCCCCAGGGGGGATACCGGGGAGCTGTTTTTT.

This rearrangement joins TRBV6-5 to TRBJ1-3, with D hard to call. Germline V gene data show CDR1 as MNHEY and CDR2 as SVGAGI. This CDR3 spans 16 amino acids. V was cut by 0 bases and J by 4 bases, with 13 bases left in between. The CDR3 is CASSYSGRPAGNTIYF. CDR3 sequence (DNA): TGTGCCAGCAGTTACTCTGGTCGGCCCGCGGGAAACACCATATATTTT.

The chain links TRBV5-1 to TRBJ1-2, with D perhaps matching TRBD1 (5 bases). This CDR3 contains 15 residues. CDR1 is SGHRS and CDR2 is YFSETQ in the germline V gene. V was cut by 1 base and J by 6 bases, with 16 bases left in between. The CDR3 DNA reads TGCGCCAGCAGCTTGAGACAGAAGGAAGGGAATGGCTACACCTTC. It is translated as CASSLRQKEGNGYTF. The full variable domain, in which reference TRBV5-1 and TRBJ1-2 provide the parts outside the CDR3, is KAGVTQTPRYLIKTRGQQVTLSCSPISGHRSVSWYQQTPGQGLQFLFEYFSETQRNKGNFPGRFSGRQFSNSRSEMNVSTLELGDSALYLCASSLRQKEGNGYTFGSGTRLTVV.

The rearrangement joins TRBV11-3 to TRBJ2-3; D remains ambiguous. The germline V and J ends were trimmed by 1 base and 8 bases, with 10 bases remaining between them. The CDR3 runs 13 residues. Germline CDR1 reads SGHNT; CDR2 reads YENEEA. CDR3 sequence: CASSLVSGATQYF. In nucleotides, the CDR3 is TGTGCCAGCAGCTTAGTTTCAGGCGCTACGCAGTATTTT.

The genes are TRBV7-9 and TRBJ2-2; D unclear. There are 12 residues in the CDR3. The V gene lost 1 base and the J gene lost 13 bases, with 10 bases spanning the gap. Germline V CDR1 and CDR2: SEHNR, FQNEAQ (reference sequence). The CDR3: CASSLGSLVLFF. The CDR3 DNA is TGTGCCAGCAGCTTAGGCTCCCTAGTGCTGTTTTTT.

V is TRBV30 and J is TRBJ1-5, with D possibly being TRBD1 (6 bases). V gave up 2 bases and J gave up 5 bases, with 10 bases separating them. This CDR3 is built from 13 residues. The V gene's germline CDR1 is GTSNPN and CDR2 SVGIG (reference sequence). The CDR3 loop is CAWSSGAHQPQHF. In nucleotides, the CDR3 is TGTGCCTGGAGTTCAGGGGCCCATCAGCCCCAGCATTTT.

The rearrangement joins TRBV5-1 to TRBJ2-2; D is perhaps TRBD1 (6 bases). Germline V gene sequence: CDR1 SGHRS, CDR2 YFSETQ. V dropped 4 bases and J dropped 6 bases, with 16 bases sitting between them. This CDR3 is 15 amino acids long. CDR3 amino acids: CASSLSNRVAGELFF. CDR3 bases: TGCGCCAGCAGCCTATCCAACAGGGTAGCCGGGGAGCTGTTTTTT.

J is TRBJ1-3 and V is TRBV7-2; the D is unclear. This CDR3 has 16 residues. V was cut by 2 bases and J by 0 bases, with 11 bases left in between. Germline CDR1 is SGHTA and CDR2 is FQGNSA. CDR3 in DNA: TGTGCCAGCAGCTTAAACTCGGCCATCTCTGGAAACACCATATATTTT. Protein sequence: CASSLNSAISGNTIYF.

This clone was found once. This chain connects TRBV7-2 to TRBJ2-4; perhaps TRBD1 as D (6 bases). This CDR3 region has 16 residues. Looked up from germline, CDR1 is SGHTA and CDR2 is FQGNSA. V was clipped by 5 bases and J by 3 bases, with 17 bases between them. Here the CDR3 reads CASSPRTASIKNIQYF. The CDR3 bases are TGTGCCAGCAGCCCAAGGACAGCCTCTATCAAAAACATTCAGTACTTC.

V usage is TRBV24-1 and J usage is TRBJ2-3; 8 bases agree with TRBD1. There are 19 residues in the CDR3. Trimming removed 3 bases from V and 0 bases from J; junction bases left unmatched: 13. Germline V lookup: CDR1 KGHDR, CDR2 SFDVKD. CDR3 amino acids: CATSDDVSLTGESTDTQYF. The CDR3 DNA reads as TGTGCCACCAGTGATGACGTTAGTTTGACAGGGGAAAGCACAGATACGCAGTATTTT.

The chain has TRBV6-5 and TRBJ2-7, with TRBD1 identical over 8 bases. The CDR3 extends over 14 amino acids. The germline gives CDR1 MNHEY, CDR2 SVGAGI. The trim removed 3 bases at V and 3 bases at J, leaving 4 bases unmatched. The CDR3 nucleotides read TGTGCCAGCAGTTATTCCGGGACAGGCTACGAGCAGTACTTC. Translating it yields CASSYSGTGYEQYF.

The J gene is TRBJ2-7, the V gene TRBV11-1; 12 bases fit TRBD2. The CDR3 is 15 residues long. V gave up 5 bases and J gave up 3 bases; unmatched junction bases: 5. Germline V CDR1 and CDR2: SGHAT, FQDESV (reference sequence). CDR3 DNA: TGTGCCAGCAGCCGGACTAGCGGGATGGACTACGAGCAGTACTTC. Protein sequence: CASSRTSGMDYEQYF.

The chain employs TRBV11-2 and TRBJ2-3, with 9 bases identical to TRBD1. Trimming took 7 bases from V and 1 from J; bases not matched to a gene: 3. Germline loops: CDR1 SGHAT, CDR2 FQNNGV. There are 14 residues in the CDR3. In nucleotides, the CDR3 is TGTGCCAGCATTGGGGACAGGGGCACAGATACGCAGTATTTT. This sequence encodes CASIGDRGTDTQYF.

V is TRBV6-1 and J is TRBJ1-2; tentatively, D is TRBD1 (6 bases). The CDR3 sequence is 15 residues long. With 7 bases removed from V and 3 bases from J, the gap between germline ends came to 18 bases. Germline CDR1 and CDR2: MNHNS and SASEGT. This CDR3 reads CASIGGGSNYYGYTF. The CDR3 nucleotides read TGTGCCAGCATAGGGGGGGGTAGTAACTACTATGGCTACACCTTC.

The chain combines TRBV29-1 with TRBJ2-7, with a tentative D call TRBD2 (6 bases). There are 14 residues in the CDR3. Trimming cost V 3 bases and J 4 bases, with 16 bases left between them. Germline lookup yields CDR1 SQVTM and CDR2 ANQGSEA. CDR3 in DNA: TGCAGCGTTGAGGTAGCTCACGGAGGGTACGAGCAGTACTTC. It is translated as CSVEVAHGGYEQYF.